The 15 T cell receptor beta chains below all came from one sample that was sequenced in a study of blood T cell repertoires in COVID-19. The assay was immunoSEQ multiplex PCR, and TCRdb's table has in-frame clones only and misses some. Seen here are more than 300,000 clones, 70% to 90% observed once, and the top ten hold 1.2%. Specimen: PBMCs or T cells enriched from blood (not recorded which). These receptors originate from a young woman who had recovered from COVID-19.

This chain uses TRBV9 with TRBJ2-3, with D possibly matching TRBD1 (6 bases). The CDR3 spans 15 residues. Germline V gene sequence: CDR1 SGDLS, CDR2 YYNGEE. V was clipped by 0 bases and J by 2 bases, with 10 bases between them. The CDR3 sequence is CASSVEGHPTDTQYF. CDR3 nucleotides: TGTGCCAGCAGCGTAGAGGGACACCCCACAGATACGCAGTATTTT.

This clone came up many times. The CDR3 spells CASRAAGTGAYEQYF. The CDR3 region has the DNA TGTGCCAGCAGAGCCGCCGGGACAGGGGCCTACGAGCAGTACTTC. J is TRBJ2-7 and V is TRBV6-5, with 10 nucleotides matching TRBD1. Per germline, CDR1 MNHEY and CDR2 SVGAGI. This CDR3 comprises 15 residues. The V segment lost 6 bases and the J segment 2 bases; nucleotides outside the gene matches: 7.

V gene TRBV27 combines with J gene TRBJ1-1, with 7 bases that match TRBD1. The germline CDR1 and CDR2 sequences are MNHEY and SMNVEV (reference sequence). V lost 5 bases and J lost 1; bases outside the gene matches: 7. The length of the CDR3 is 15 residues. CDR3 in amino acids: CASSGIRDRNTEAFF. The CDR3 bases are TGTGCCAGCAGTGGGATCCGGGACAGGAACACTGAAGCTTTCTTT.

The chain uses TRBV28 and TRBJ2-5; weak D call: TRBD2 (6 bases). In germline, CDR1 is MDHEN, CDR2 SYDVKM. This CDR3 contains 15 residues. Trimming took 3 bases from V and 2 from J, leaving 13 bases between them. CDR3 protein: CASSFPGTLQETQYF. For the CDR3, the DNA is TGTGCCAGCAGTTTCCCCGGGACTTTACAAGAGACCCAGTACTTC.

This clone showed up just once. V gene TRBV30 combines with J gene TRBJ1-6; 7 bases align to TRBD1. Germline assignment: CDR1 GTSNPN and CDR2 SVGIG (reference sequence). This CDR3 is 13 amino acids long. CDR3 protein: CARRSGTEAPLHF. In DNA form, the CDR3 reads TGTGCTAGGAGGTCGGGGACAGAGGCACCCCTCCACTTT. The variable domain in full, with the rest retrieved from reference TRBV30 and TRBJ1-6, is SQTIHQWPATLVQPVGSPLSLECTVEGTSNPNLYWYRQAAGRGLQLLFYSVGIGQISSEVPQNLSASRPQDRQFILSSKKLLLSDSGFYLCARRSGTEAPLHFGNGTRLTVT.

The chain combines TRBV11-2 with TRBJ2-5; 9 bases align to TRBD2. V lost 5 bases to trimming and J lost 5 bases; unmatched junction nucleotides: 9. The CDR3 has 15 amino acids. CDR1 is SGHAT and CDR2 is FQNNGV in the germline V gene. The CDR3 loop reads CASSPTGTSWETQYF. CDR3 nucleotide sequence: TGTGCCAGCAGCCCCACCGGGACTAGCTGGGAGACCCAGTACTTC.

The J gene is TRBJ2-1, the V gene TRBV7-9; 14 bases line up with TRBD2. Germline V lookup: CDR1 SEHNR, CDR2 FQNEAQ (reference sequence). Unmatched junction bases numbered 1, after V lost 8 bases and J lost 7 bases. The CDR3 consists of 13 residues. The CDR3 region has the DNA TGTGCCAGCGGACTAGCGGGGGGAAATGAGCAGTTCTTC. It encodes CASGLAGGNEQFF.

This clone was counted once. The chain uses TRBV5-1 and TRBJ2-7; D unresolved. CDR3 size: 15 residues. The V gene lost 2 bases and the J gene lost 5 bases, with 17 bases spanning the gap. Germline V gene lookup returns CDR1 SGHRS and CDR2 YFSETQ. Written as DNA, the CDR3 is TGCGCCAGCAGCTTCAATGGTGTTGAACTCCACGAGCAGTACTTC. Translating gives CASSFNGVELHEQYF.

The gene calls are TRBV6-2 or TRBV6-3 and TRBJ2-1; TRBD2 matches 8 bases. The CDR3 is 13 residues long. After removal of 4 bases from V and 12 bases from J, the junction contained 8 bases not matched to a gene. Germline values: CDR1 MNHEY, CDR2 SVGEGT. The CDR3 DNA is TGTGCCAGCAGTTTCCCGATTCTAGCGGGGCAGTTCTTC. Protein sequence: CASSFPILAGQFF.

The V gene is TRBV19, the J gene TRBJ2-2; D unresolved. The CDR3 consists of 15 residues. Germline loops: CDR1 LNHDA, CDR2 SQIVND (reference sequence). The V and J ends lost 10 bases and 4 bases respectively, with 19 bases between them. CDR3 nucleotides: TGTGCCACCAAAAACGACCCAGAGGTCACCGGGGAGCTGTTTTTT. Its protein product is CATKNDPEVTGELFF. Full variable domain (missing parts from reference TRBV19 and TRBJ2-2): DGGITQSPKYLFRKEGQNVTLSCEQNLNHDAMYWYRQDPGQGLRLIYYSQIVNDFQKGDIAEGYSVSREKKESFPLTVTSAQKNPTAFYLCATKNDPEVTGELFFGEGSRLTVL.

The chain couples TRBV6-5 to TRBJ1-4, with 7 bases that match TRBD1. The CDR3 extends over 14 amino acids. Germline loops: CDR1 MNHEY, CDR2 SVGAGI. The J segment lost 7 bases and the V segment lost 6 bases, leaving 8 bases of the junction unmatched. The CDR3 DNA follows: TGTGCCAGCAGCTCAAACAGGGGTCGTGAAAAACTGTTTTTT. Translated: CASSSNRGREKLFF.

This clone came up once. The chain is built from TRBV7-2 and TRBJ2-3, with 11 bases aligning to TRBD2. Trimming at V came to 3 bases and at J to 4 bases, leaving 3 bases not matched to a gene. This CDR3 has 15 amino acids. Per the germline V gene, CDR1 is SGHTA and CDR2 is FQGNSA. Written as DNA, the CDR3 is TGTGCCAGCAGCTTTAGCGGGGGGGTGGCAGATACGCAGTATTTT. The encoded protein is CASSFSGGVADTQYF.

The genes are TRBV6-2 or TRBV6-3 and TRBJ1-2; 8 bases align to TRBD1. Germline V gene sequence: CDR1 MNHEY, CDR2 SVGEGT. The CDR3 extends over 16 amino acids. V trimming: 6 bases; J trimming: 8 bases; junction bases outside the gene matches: 17. CDR3 bases: TGTGCCAGCAGCCTACGGGGCGTGGACAGGGAAGACGGCTACACCTTC. This translates into CASSLRGVDREDGYTF.

The J gene is TRBJ1-1, the V gene TRBV9; D is ambiguous. Trimming removed 0 bases at V and 3 bases at J, with 6 bases between. The CDR3 runs 13 residues. Per germline, CDR1 SGDLS and CDR2 YYNGEE. The CDR3 spells CASSVDRDTEAFF. CDR3 nucleotide sequence: TGTGCCAGCAGCGTAGACCGGGACACTGAAGCTTTCTTT.

The V call is TRBV19, the J call TRBJ1-1, with TRBD1 as a possible D gene (5 bases). CDR3 length equals 13 residues. CDR1 and CDR2 (germline): LNHDA, SQIVND (reference sequence). The V gene lost 7 bases and the J gene lost 0 bases, with 9 bases spanning the gap. In DNA form, the CDR3 reads TGTGCCAGTAAGGGCAGGGTGAACACTGAAGCTTTCTTT. It translates to CASKGRVNTEAFF.